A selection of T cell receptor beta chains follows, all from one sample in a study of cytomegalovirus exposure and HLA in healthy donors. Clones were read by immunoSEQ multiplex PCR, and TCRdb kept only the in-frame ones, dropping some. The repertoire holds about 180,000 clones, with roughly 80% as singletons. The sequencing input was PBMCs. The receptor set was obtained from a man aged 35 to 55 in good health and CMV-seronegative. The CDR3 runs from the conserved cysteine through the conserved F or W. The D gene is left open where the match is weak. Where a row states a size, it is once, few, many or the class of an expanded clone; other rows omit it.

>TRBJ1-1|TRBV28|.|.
CASADDEAFF
TGTGCCAGCGCAGATGATGAAGCTTTCTTT
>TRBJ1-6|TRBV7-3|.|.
CASSLSPAGINSPLHF
TGTGCCAGCAGCTTAAGCCCCGCAGGGATAAATTCACCCCTCCACTTT
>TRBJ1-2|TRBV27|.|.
CASSFKGLGYTF
TGTGCCAGCAGTTTCAAGGGACTCGGCTACACCTTC
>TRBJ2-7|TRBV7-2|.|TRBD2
CASSLYGRSLSYEQYF
TGTGCCAGCAGCTTATACGGGAGGTCTCTATCCTACGAGCAGTACTTC
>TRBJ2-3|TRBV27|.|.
CASSLSPVDTQYF
TGTGCCAGCAGTTTATCTCCCGTGGATACGCAGTATTTT
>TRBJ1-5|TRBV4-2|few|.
CASSQDFGRISNQPQHF
TGTGCCAGCAGCCAAGATTTTGGGAGGATCAGCAATCAGCCCCAGCATTTT
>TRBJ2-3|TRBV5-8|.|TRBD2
CASSRWRASGGADTQYF
TGTGCCAGCAGCCGGTGGCGGGCTAGCGGGGGGGCAGATACGCAGTATTTT
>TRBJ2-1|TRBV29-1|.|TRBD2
CSVDLRTSGKYNEQFF
TGCAGCGTGGACTTGCGGACTAGCGGGAAATACAATGAGCAGTTCTTC
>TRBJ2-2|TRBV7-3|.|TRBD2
CASSLSPAGGPDGELFF
TGTGCCAGCAGCTTATCTCCAGCGGGGGGGCCTGACGGGGAGCTGTTTTTT
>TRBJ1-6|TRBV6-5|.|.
CASSGGSPLHF
TGTGCCAGCAGCGGGGGTTCACCCCTCCACTTT
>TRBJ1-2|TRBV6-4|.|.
CASSPTRAGSGYTF
TGTGCCAGCAGCCCAACCAGGGCCGGATCTGGCTACACCTTC
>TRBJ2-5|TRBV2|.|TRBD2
CASSTWTSAGPQYF
TGTGCCAGCAGTACGTGGACTAGTGCTGGGCCCCAGTACTTC
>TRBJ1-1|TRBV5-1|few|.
CASSSGGGPNTEAFF
TGCGCCAGCAGCTCCGGGGGAGGCCCTAACACTGAAGCTTTCTTT
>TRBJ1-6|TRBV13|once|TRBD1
CASRGTVQSPLHF
TGTGCCAGCAGAGGGACAGTCCAATCACCCCTCCACTTT
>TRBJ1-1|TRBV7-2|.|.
CASSVRYSDSAFF
TGTGCCAGCAGCGTCCGTTACAGTGATTCAGCTTTCTTT
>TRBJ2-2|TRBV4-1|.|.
CASSQVVAGELFF
TGCGCCAGCAGCCAAGTAGTCGCCGGGGAGCTGTTTTTT
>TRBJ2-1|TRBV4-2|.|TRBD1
CASSQDREKDRWDEQFF
TGTGCCAGCAGTCAGGACAGGGAGAAGGATCGTTGGGATGAGCAGTTCTTC
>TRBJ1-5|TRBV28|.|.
CASSLTDPGQPQHF
TGTGCCAGCAGTTTGACAGACCCGGGTCAGCCCCAGCATTTT
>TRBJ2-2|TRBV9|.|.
CASSDGATPNTGELFF
TGTGCCAGCAGCGATGGGGCCACCCCGAACACCGGGGAGCTGTTTTTT
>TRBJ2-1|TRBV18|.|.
CASSPPIGSYNEQFF
TGTGCCAGCTCACCACCGATCGGGAGCTACAATGAGCAGTTCTTC
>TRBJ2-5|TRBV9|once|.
CAAQRREGETQYF
TGTGCCGCCCAGCGCCGGGAAGGGGAGACCCAGTACTTC
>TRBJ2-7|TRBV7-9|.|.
CASSSRYEQYF
TGTGCCAGCAGCTCGAGATACGAGCAGTACTTC
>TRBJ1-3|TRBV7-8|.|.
CASSIQGAHSSGNTIYF
TGTGCCAGCAGCATCCAAGGGGCCCATAGCTCTGGAAACACCATATATTTT
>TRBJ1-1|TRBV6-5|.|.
CASRPGRGGTEAFF
TGTGCCAGCAGACCCGGACGGGGGGGAACTGAAGCTTTCTTT
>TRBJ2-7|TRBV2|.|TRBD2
CASSARLAGKDEQYF
TGTGCCAGCAGTGCTCGACTAGCGGGAAAGGACGAGCAGTACTTC
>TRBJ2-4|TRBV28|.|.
CASSPGRDIQYF
TGTGCCAGCAGTCCAGGGCGCGACATTCAGTACTTC
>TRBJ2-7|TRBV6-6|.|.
CASSGSYEQYF
TGTGCCAGCAGCGGTTCCTACGAGCAGTACTTC
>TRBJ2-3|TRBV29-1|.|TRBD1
CSSIGLTGVADTQYF
TGCAGCTCGATCGGTCTTACAGGGGTAGCAGATACGCAGTATTTT
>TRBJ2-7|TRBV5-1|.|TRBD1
CASSLDGTASYEQYF
TGCGCCAGCAGCTTGGATGGGACAGCCTCCTACGAGCAGTACTTC